This is a list of T cell receptor beta chains from one sample in a study of T cells after yellow fever vaccination. TCRdb independently ran MiXCR on the 5' RACE reads; one entry per CDR3 protein. The sample includes 300,000 or so distinct CDR3 sequences, about an eighth seen only once; the top ten take about 0.54%. The input for sequencing was CD4+ T cells sorted from PBMCs, taken 45 days after the yellow fever booster vaccination. The receptors shown here come from a man aged 30 to 45 who received the YFV17D yellow fever vaccine. The CDR3 runs from the conserved cysteine through the conserved F or W. The D gene is left open where the match is weak. A row's size may be missing; if present it is once, few, many or a size class.

D gene,V gene,clone size,J gene,CDR3 DNA,CDR3 protein
-,TRBV10-3,-,TRBJ2-1,TGTGCCATCAGGGCCGAGGCCTCAGGGTCCTACAATGAGCAGTTCTTC,CAIRAEASGSYNEQFF
-,TRBV20-1,-,TRBJ2-4,TGCAGTGCTAGAGAGGGGGGTTGGTTCCAGGTAGCCAAAAACATTCAGTACTTC,CSAREGGWFQVAKNIQYF
-,TRBV3-1,many,TRBJ2-1,TGTGCCAGCAGCCAAATAGGCTGGAGGAGGCAGTTCTTC,CASSQIGWRRQFF
TRBD2,TRBV6-6,-,TRBJ2-5,TGTGCCAGCAGGGGGGGGGAGCCCGAGACCCAGTACTTC,CASRGGEPETQYF
TRBD2,TRBV5-4,-,TRBJ2-1,TGTGCCAGCAGGGGAGGGGTGCCAGCGGGAGGGACATACAATGAGCAGTTCTTC,CASRGGVPAGGTYNEQFF
-,TRBV29-1,-,TRBJ2-5,TGCAGCGGGGGGGGACAGCCCCAAGAGACCCAGTACTTC,CSGGGQPQETQYF
TRBD2,TRBV7-2,few,TRBJ2-3,TGTGCCAGCAGCTTAGTTACTAGCGGGACGGGAGATACGCAGTATTTT,CASSLVTSGTGDTQYF
-,TRBV29-1,few,TRBJ2-3,TGCAGCGTTGTTAGAGTTCGGAGCACAGATACGCAGTATTTT,CSVVRVRSTDTQYF
TRBD1,TRBV7-9,-,TRBJ1-2,TGTGCCAGCAGCGTGACCGGGACAGGGTTCGGCTACACCTTC,CASSVTGTGFGYTF
TRBD2,TRBV12-3/TRBV12-4,-,TRBJ2-3,TGTGCCTCCTGCCTAGCGGCGGATACGCAGTATTTT,CASCLAADTQYF
-,TRBV6-5,few,TRBJ1-3,TGTGCCAGCAGTTACTCGGTGGGAGGGGCTGGAAACACCATATATTTT,CASSYSVGGAGNTIYF
TRBD1,TRBV4-3,-,TRBJ2-7,TGCGCCAGCAGCCAAGATCGGTTTGGGACAGCGCCCTACGAGCAGTACTTC,CASSQDRFGTAPYEQYF
-,TRBV19,-,TRBJ2-3,TGTGCCAGTAGATCTGTAGTGGAACGGGATACGCAGTATTTT,CASRSVVERDTQYF
-,TRBV20-1,few,TRBJ1-5,TGCAGTGCTAGTGGACACCTGGCTACTAGCAATCAGCCCCAGCATTTT,CSASGHLATSNQPQHF
-,TRBV7-2,-,TRBJ1-6,TGTGCCAGCAGCTTAGTCCTCTCTGGGGGGACACCCCTCCACTTT,CASSLVLSGGTPLHF
TRBD2,TRBV6-2/TRBV6-3,-,TRBJ2-1,TGTGCCAGCAGTATAACTAGCGGGAGATACCGGTACAATGAGCAGTTCTTC,CASSITSGRYRYNEQFF
TRBD1,TRBV20-1,few,TRBJ2-3,TGCAGTGCTCGCGGACAGGGGAGAGATACGCAGTATTTT,CSARGQGRDTQYF
-,TRBV29-1,-,TRBJ1-1,TGCAGCGCAAACCAGGGCCTGAACACTGAAGCTTTCTTT,CSANQGLNTEAFF
-,TRBV7-2,-,TRBJ2-1,TGTGCCAGCAGCTCAGATACTACCTACAATGAGCAGTTCTTC,CASSSDTTYNEQFF
-,TRBV12-3/TRBV12-4,-,TRBJ1-6,TGTGCCAGCAGTTTAGGTCAGAAGAATTCACCCCTCCACTTT,CASSLGQKNSPLHF
TRBD2,TRBV7-2,few,TRBJ2-7,TGTGCCAGCAGGAGTAGCGGCGCGGGGGGGCAGTACTTC,CASRSSGAGGQYF
TRBD1,TRBV10-3,-,TRBJ2-2,TGTGCCACCAGGGACAGCATAGCGAACACCGGGGAGCTGTTTTTT,CATRDSIANTGELFF
TRBD1,TRBV5-1,-,TRBJ2-1,TGCGCCAGCAGCTCCCCAGACAGGGGTTACAATGAGCAGTTCTTC,CASSSPDRGYNEQFF
-,TRBV9,-,TRBJ2-1,TGTGCCAGCAGCCCCAGATTGGACAGCCTAGGCCAGTTCTTC,CASSPRLDSLGQFF
-,TRBV20-1,few,TRBJ2-7,TGCAGTGTGCGGCAGGCCCTTCCCTACGAGCAGTACTTC,CSVRQALPYEQYF
TRBD2,TRBV7-9,-,TRBJ2-7,TGTGCCAGCAGCCCACGGGTCTTTTTAGCGGGCGAGCAGTACTTC,CASSPRVFLAGEQYF
-,TRBV3-1,-,TRBJ2-1,TGTGCCAGCAGCCAAGGGATGGGGCAGTTCTTC,CASSQGMGQFF
-,TRBV7-9,-,TRBJ1-2,TGTGCCAGCAACCCGGGGGGGGCTACCCCGAATGGCTACACCTTC,CASNPGGATPNGYTF
-,TRBV7-9,-,TRBJ2-3,TGTGCCAGCAGCTTAGCGCTCGCCGGAACAGATACGCAGTATTTT,CASSLALAGTDTQYF
TRBD2,TRBV20-1,-,TRBJ2-1,TGCAGTGCCACCGGGACTAGCGGGAGCCAGTACAATGAGCAGTTCTTC,CSATGTSGSQYNEQFF
-,TRBV7-2,few,TRBJ2-5,TGTGCCAGCAGCTGGGCAGCGAAAGAGACCCAGTACTTC,CASSWAAKETQYF
-,TRBV20-1,few,TRBJ1-5,TGCAGTGCTAGAACTCTAACGAAGGGGGTGGTACAGCCCCAGCATTTT,CSARTLTKGVVQPQHF
-,TRBV20-1,-,TRBJ2-5,TGCAGTGCCTCAGACAGGTTCCAGATGACCCAGTACTTC,CSASDRFQMTQYF
-,TRBV28,few,TRBJ2-7,TGTGCCATAGGACAGCGATACGAGCAGTACTTC,CAIGQRYEQYF
TRBD1,TRBV12-3/TRBV12-4,-,TRBJ2-3,TGTGCCAGCAGACCCGGGACAGGGGGAACAGATACGCAGTATTTT,CASRPGTGGTDTQYF
-,TRBV27,-,TRBJ2-2,TGTGCCAGCAGTTTAGAGTGGGACACCGGGGAGCTGTTTTTT,CASSLEWDTGELFF
TRBD1,TRBV15,-,TRBJ1-1,TGTGCCACCAGCAGAGTGGACAGGGATCGGCCTGAAGCTTTCTTT,CATSRVDRDRPEAFF
-,TRBV7-8,few,TRBJ1-4,TGTGCCAGCAGCTTAGGGTCTCAGGGGATGTGGGAAAAACTGTTTTTT,CASSLGSQGMWEKLFF
TRBD1,TRBV4-3,few,TRBJ2-7,TGCGCCAGCAGCCAAGTGGGACAGCACGTATACGAGCAGTACTTC,CASSQVGQHVYEQYF
TRBD1,TRBV5-1,few,TRBJ2-7,TGCGCCAGCAGCTTGACAGGGGAAATGGGCGAGCAGTACTTC,CASSLTGEMGEQYF